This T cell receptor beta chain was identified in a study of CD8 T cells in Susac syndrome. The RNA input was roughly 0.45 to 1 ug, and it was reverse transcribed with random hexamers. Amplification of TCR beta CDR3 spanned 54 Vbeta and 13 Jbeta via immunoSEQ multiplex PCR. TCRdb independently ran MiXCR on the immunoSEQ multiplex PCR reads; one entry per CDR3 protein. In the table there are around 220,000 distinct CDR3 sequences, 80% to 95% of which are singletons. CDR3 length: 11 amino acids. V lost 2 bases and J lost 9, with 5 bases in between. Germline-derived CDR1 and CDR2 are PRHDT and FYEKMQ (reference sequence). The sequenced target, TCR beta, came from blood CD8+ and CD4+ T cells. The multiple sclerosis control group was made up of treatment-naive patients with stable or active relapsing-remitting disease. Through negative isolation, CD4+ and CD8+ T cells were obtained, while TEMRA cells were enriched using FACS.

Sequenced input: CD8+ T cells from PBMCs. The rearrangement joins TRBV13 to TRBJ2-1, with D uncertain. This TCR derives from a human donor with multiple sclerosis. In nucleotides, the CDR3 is TGTGCCAGCAGCTTACTCGCTGAGCAGTTCTTC. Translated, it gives CASSLLAEQFF.